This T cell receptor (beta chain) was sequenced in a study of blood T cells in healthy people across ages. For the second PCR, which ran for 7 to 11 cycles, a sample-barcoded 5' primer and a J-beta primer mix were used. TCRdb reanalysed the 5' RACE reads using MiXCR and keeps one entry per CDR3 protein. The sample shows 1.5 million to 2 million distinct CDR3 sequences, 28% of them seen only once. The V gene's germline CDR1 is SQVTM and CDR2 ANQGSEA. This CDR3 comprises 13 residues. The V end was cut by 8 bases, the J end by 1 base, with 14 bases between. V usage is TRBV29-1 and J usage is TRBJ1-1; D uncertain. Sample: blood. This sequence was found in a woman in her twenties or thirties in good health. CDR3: CSSMRVPNTEAFF. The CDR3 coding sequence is TGCAGCTCAATGAGGGTCCCGAACACTGAAGCTTTCTTT. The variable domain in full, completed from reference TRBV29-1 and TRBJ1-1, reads SAVISQKPSRDICQRGTSLTIQCQVDSQVTMMFWYRQQPGQSLTLIATANQGSEATYESGFVIDKFPISRPNLTFSTLTVSNMSPEDSSIYLCSSMRVPNTEAFFGQGTRLTVV.